This T cell receptor beta chain was sequenced in a study of T cell repertoires in aging, cancer and after chemotherapy. The overall study: Donor ages fell into six groups from 30 or younger up to 70 or older. Patients with glioblastoma brain tumors were sampled before and after temozolomide-based therapy. Approximately 8 million TCR reads were in the whole dataset. General study results and limits: Untreated cancer patients had significantly lower blood TCR diversity than age-matched healthy donors.

This clonotype was observed a handful of times. Its antigen is as yet unknown. The V end was cut by 3 bases, the J end by 0 bases, with 17 bases between. Germline CDR1 SGDLS, CDR2 YYNGEE. CDR3 length: 17 amino acids. The template was genomic DNA from peripheral blood, not RNA. TRB rearrangements spanning V, D and J were amplified using mixed TRB-A/B primers. TCRdb reprocessed the multiplex PCR reads with MiXCR, giving one entry per CDR3 protein. The sample contains over a thousand distinct CDR3 sequences, about 26% of which appear only once. Sequencing was performed on blood. The sequence derives from a human donor with a solid tumor. This sequence joins TRBV9 and TRBJ2-3; D may be TRBD1 (6 bases). The CDR3: CASSARGTSPSTDTQYF. In DNA, the CDR3 is TGTGCCAGCAGCGCGAGAGGGACATCCCCTAGCACAGATACGCAGTATTTT.